The entry that follows covers one TCR beta chain sequence. The assay was immunoSEQ multiplex PCR, and TCRdb's table has in-frame clones only and misses some. The table has some 37,000 clones, 70% to 80% seen once. These data originate in a study of radiotherapy plus CTLA-4 blockade in lung cancer. Per the germline V gene, CDR1 is SGHVS and CDR2 is FNYEAQ. Trimming removed 3 bases at V and 8 bases at J, with 13 bases between. This CDR3 region has 14 residues. The TCR was taken from a human donor with non-small cell lung cancer who had stable disease on radiotherapy plus ipilimumab. The gene calls are TRBV7-6 and TRBJ1-4; D unclear. The sequenced sample was peripheral blood, obtained from a patient treated with radiotherapy plus ipilimumab. CDR3 protein: CASSLKGGGEKLFF. CDR3 in DNA: TGTGCCAGCAGCTTGAAGGGAGGAGGAGAAAAACTGTTTTTT.